This entry concerns a single TCR beta chain. This clonotype has ten or more counts. The clone's antigen remains unknown. The sample holds no much larger clone one base away, and base qualities are not on file. Library preparation used PCR. Sequencing instrument: Illumina HiSeq 2500. TCR library preparation used molecular barcoding, with unique molecular identifiers applied to normalize quantification of the TCRbeta repertoire. The public reads were reanalyzed by TCRdb: fastp trimming at Q25, MiXCR alignment, in-frame beta chains only. Each CDR3 protein gets just one entry, which takes the most common genes and DNA from the rows behind it. Here the sample has over 200,000 distinct CDR3 sequences; under 9.5% occur a single time. Approximately 6.6% of the sample lies in the top ten. This specimen comes from a study of T-cell reconstitution after alpha-beta-depleted transplantation in children (dated by TCRdb to about 2016). Concerning the study at large: The study quantitatively tracked T-cell immune reconstitution after TCRalphabeta/CD19-depleted allogeneic hematopoietic cell transplantation in children using TCR repertoire profiling.

The CDR3 runs 15 residues from the cysteine to the phenylalanine. Just CDR3 DNA is preserved here, 45 bases in frame from base 1. CDR1 and CDR2, looked up from the germline V gene, are LGHNA and YNFKEQ. V was cut back by 0 bases and J by 0 bases, leaving a gap of 6 bases between them. The sequence was obtained from a human donor who donated a stem cell graft to a child with acute lymphoblastic leukemia. The chain is encoded by TRBV4-2 joined to TRBJ1-3; the D gene identity is not certain. Sequenced here: PBMCs from the stem cell graft donor, sampled from the stem cell graft. The CDR3 here reads CASSQDRNSGNTIYF. The bases are TGTGCCAGCAGCCAAGACCGGAACTCTGGAAACACCATATATTTT.